The rows below give T cell receptor beta chains drawn from one sample of a study of CD8+CD57+ T cells in acquired aplastic anemia. One entry per CDR3 protein results from TCRdb running MiXCR on the reads. The sample comprises about 470,000 distinct CDR3 sequences, under 40% of which are singletons, and less than 0.85% rests with the top ten. Source material: sorted CD4+, CD8+, or CD8+CD57+ T cells (not recorded which) from PBMCs. Every receptor here comes from a human donor with aplastic anemia. The CDR3 runs from the conserved cysteine through the conserved F or W. The order of the fields is clone size, D gene, J gene, V gene, CDR3 DNA, CDR3 protein. A D gene is named only where the DNA matches it firmly. Size is omitted from some rows. Given values are once, few, many or a class for expanded clones.

- - TRBJ2-6 TRBV9 TGTGCCAGCAGCTTAGGGACGGGGATTGCAGGGGCCAACGTCCTGACTTTC CASSLGTGIAGANVLTF
- - TRBJ2-7 TRBV19 TGTGCCAGTAGTATGGCTGGGGAAGGCGCCGAGCAGTACTTC CASSMAGEGAEQYF
many - TRBJ2-5 TRBV29-1 TGCAGCGTTGAGTGGGGTATCGGAGAGACCCAGTACTTC CSVEWGIGETQYF
- - TRBJ2-1 TRBV3-1 TGTGCCAGCAGCCAAGGAGGTGGTGAGCAGTTCTTC CASSQGGGEQFF
many - TRBJ1-1 TRBV19 TGTGCCAGTAGTCGTATGGCGGCGAACACTGAAGCTTTCTTT CASSRMAANTEAFF
many - TRBJ1-5 TRBV7-2 TGTGCCACCGGACAGTGGCAGGAACCCCAGCATTTT CATGQWQEPQHF
few - TRBJ1-3 TRBV25-1 TGTGCCAGCAGTGCAGGGGCTTCTGGAAACACCATATATTTT CASSAGASGNTIYF
many TRBD1 TRBJ1-5 TRBV20-1 TGCAGTGCTAGAGAGAGACAGGGATTTAGCAATCAGCCCCAGCATTTT CSARERQGFSNQPQHF
- TRBD2 TRBJ2-1 TRBV18 TGTGCCAGCTCACCACCTGGACTAGCGGGAGGAAGCTACAATGAGCAGTTCTTC CASSPPGLAGGSYNEQFF
many - TRBJ2-7 TRBV10-2 TGCGCCAGCAGCGGGGATAGCTCCTACGAGCAGTACTTC CASSGDSSYEQYF
many - TRBJ2-7 TRBV10-2 TGCGCCAGCAGTAGAGTCACCTACGAGCAGTACTTC CASSRVTYEQYF
many TRBD1 TRBJ1-1 TRBV20-1 TGCAGTGCTAGAGAATTGGACAGGACTGAAGCTTTCTTT CSARELDRTEAFF
- - TRBJ2-7 TRBV7-3 TGTGCCAGCAGCCCTAGCGGAGCGGGGCAGGGGTCGTCCTACGAGCAGTACTTC CASSPSGAGQGSSYEQYF
many - TRBJ1-6 TRBV7-2 TGTGCCAGCAGCCCCCGGACTGACAATTCACCCCTCCACTTT CASSPRTDNSPLHF
few TRBD1 TRBJ1-2 TRBV27 TGTGCCAGCAGTTGGGGACAGGGTGGCGGCTACACCTTC CASSWGQGGGYTF
- TRBD1 TRBJ1-1 TRBV19 TGTGCCAGTAGGCGGACAGGGGCCACTGAAGCTTTCTTT CASRRTGATEAFF
many - TRBJ1-4 TRBV15 TGTGCCACCAGCAGACGGTCCTGGCTTGGAGGAGAAAAACTGTTTTTT CATSRRSWLGGEKLFF
- TRBD1 TRBJ2-3 TRBV7-3 TGTGCCAGCAGCTTAACGGGACAGGGCCCTCGGGGGGCTGATACGCAGTATTTT CASSLTGQGPRGADTQYF
- - TRBJ2-6 TRBV4-3 TGCGCCAGCAGCCAAGAACCGACTTTTAGCTCTGGGGCCAACGTCCTGACTTTC CASSQEPTFSSGANVLTF
many TRBD2 TRBJ2-5 TRBV3-1 TGTGCCAGCAGCCAAGTGGGCGGGGGAGAGACCCAGTACTTC CASSQVGGGETQYF
many - TRBJ1-6 TRBV11-1 TGTGCCAGCAGCTTAGTTAGGGAGTCGGGACGGAGATATAATTCACCCCTCCACTTT CASSLVRESGRRYNSPLHF
many TRBD1 TRBJ2-7 TRBV9 TGTGCCAGCAGCGTAGCTCCGACAGGGCTGAACGAGCAGTACTTC CASSVAPTGLNEQYF
few TRBD2 TRBJ2-7 TRBV20-1 TGCAGTGCCAGACGGATCGGGAGGCAATCCTACGAGCAGTACTTC CSARRIGRQSYEQYF
- TRBD2 TRBJ2-3 TRBV9 TGTGCCAGCAGCTCTAGCGGACCCACAGATACGCAGTATTTT CASSSSGPTDTQYF
- - TRBJ1-1 TRBV15 TGTGCCACCAGCAGTCCCATCATGAACACTGAAGCTTTCTTT CATSSPIMNTEAFF
- - TRBJ2-6 TRBV15 TGTGCCACCAGCAGAGATCTCAAGGGGGGGGCTGAAGCTTTC CATSRDLKGGAEAF
many TRBD1 TRBJ1-5 TRBV25-1 TGTGCCAGCAGTGGCGGGGACAGAGGAAATCAGCCCCAGCATTTT CASSGGDRGNQPQHF
- - TRBJ2-1 TRBV11-1 TGTGCCAGCAGCTCTCAGGTGGGGGGCCCTCATGAGCAGTTCTTC CASSSQVGGPHEQFF
many - TRBJ2-1 TRBV19 TGTGCCAGTAGCGGGAGCGATGAGCAGTTCTTC CASSGSDEQFF
- - TRBJ1-3 TRBV4-3 TGCGCCAGCAGCCAAGACTCCGGCTCTGGAAACACCATATATTTT CASSQDSGSGNTIYF
many - TRBJ1-1 TRBV25-1 TGTGCCAGCAGTGAATCGGGGGGACACCAACGGGGCGGCACTGAAGCTTTCTTT CASSESGGHQRGGTEAFF
many TRBD2 TRBJ2-5 TRBV19 TGTGCCAGTAGTCGGACTAGCGGGGGTATGGAGACCCAGTACTTC CASSRTSGGMETQYF
many - TRBJ1-6 TRBV11-3 TGTGCCAGCAGCTTAGACCGGGAGATTAATTCACCCCTCCACTTT CASSLDREINSPLHF
few - TRBJ1-2 TRBV6-5 TGTGCCAGCAGTCTACTCGGGGCGAGCTACACCTTC CASSLLGASYTF
- - TRBJ2-7 TRBV2 TGTGCCAGCACCGGGACACCGAGAGAGCAGTACTTC CASTGTPREQYF
many - TRBJ2-2 TRBV2 TGTGCCAGCGGAGGGGTCGTTAGTCCGAACACCGGGGAGCTGTTTTTT CASGGVVSPNTGELFF